The T cell receptor (beta chain) under discussion was sequenced for a study of blood T cell repertoires in COVID-19. Sequencing was performed with immunoSEQ multiplex PCR; in TCRdb, only in-frame clones are kept and a portion is missing. Among approximately 350,000 clones, about four fifths were seen once, and the ten largest hold about 5.4%. The V gene's germline CDR1 is SGHAT and CDR2 FQNNGV. V dropped 1 base and J dropped 3 bases, with 22 bases sitting between them. This CDR3 has 19 amino acids. The chain employs TRBV11-2 and TRBJ1-3, with D perhaps TRBD1 (6 bases). The sequenced sample was PBMCs or T cells enriched from blood (not recorded which). The clonotype comes from a woman aged 45-59 years who had recovered from COVID-19. In DNA form, the CDR3 reads TGTGCCAGCAGCTTAGTCCCCGCTTCCCCAGGGGTGTTTGGAAACACCATATATTTT. Amino acid sequence: CASSLVPASPGVFGNTIYF. Full variable domain (missing parts from reference TRBV11-2 and TRBJ1-3): EAGVAQSPRYKIIEKRQSVAFWCNPISGHATLYWYQQILGQGPKLLIQFQNNGVVDDSQLPKDRFSAERLKGVDSTLKIQPAKLEDSAVYLCASSLVPASPGVFGNTIYFGEGSWLTVV.